This TCR beta chain emerged from a study of blood T cell repertoires in COVID-19. Study-wide context: The United States, Italy and Spain provided the acute and convalescent COVID-19 samples. The analysed material was cDNA or gDNA that came from T cells, B-cell-depleted T cells, or PBMCs.

In the original analysis: Reference gene primer amplification in the assay estimated nucleated cell counts. Repertoires were generated with immunoSEQ multiplex PCR, while TCRdb's copy carries only in-frame clones and drops some. From that table come the V and J calls and clone size; the DNA was used to work out D and trimming. There are fewer than 90,000 clones in the sample; more than 90% occur only once, and approximately 4.3% lies in the top ten. V lost 0 bases and J 0 bases, leaving 7 bases between the germline ends. CDR3 length: 16 amino acids. Germline CDR1 is SGHTS and CDR2 is YDEGEE. The receptor was derived from a human donor with active COVID-19. The donor label of this sample is uncertain. The sequencing sample was made of peripheral blood. The chain employs TRBV5-8 and TRBJ2-6; D is undetermined. The CDR3 nucleotides read TGTGCCAGCAGCTTGGGCAGTAACTCTGGGGCCAACGTCCTGACTTTC. It translates to CASSLGSNSGANVLTF.